Each of the 12 T cell receptor beta chains below was sequenced from the same sample in a study of cytomegalovirus exposure and HLA in healthy donors. Primers included in the PCR were 60 Vbeta and 13 Jbeta primers. Using immunoSEQ multiplex PCR, the repertoire was profiled, and TCRdb retains in-frame clones only, with some absent. The sample records roughly 250,000 clones, about four fifths being singletons. Sequences were obtained from PBMCs. The receptor set was obtained from a middle-aged woman in good health and CMV-seropositive.

V usage is TRBV28 and J usage is TRBJ1-1; possibly TRBD1 for D (5 bases). Trimming pared 5 bases from V and 3 bases from J, leaving 13 bases between. This CDR3 comprises 14 residues. The germline V gene encodes CDR1 MDHEN and CDR2 SYDVKM. CDR3 residues: CASSTLGGDTEAFF. The CDR3 nucleotides read TGTGCCAGCAGTACCCTGGGGGGGGACACTGAAGCTTTCTTT.

This clone has only a few counts. The chain couples TRBV21-1 to TRBJ1-2; the listed D gene, TRBD1, was not tested against the DNA. TRBV21-1 is noted as a pseudogene. This CDR3 region has 17 residues. CDR3: CASSKRGTGGFAYGYTF. The DNA of the CDR3 is TGTGCCAGCAGCAAAAGGGGGACAGGGGGCTTTGCCTATGGCTACACCTTC.

The gene calls are TRBV11-2 and TRBJ2-7; 7 bases match TRBD2. The CDR3 consists of 14 residues. Germline loops: CDR1 SGHAT, CDR2 FQNNGV. V was clipped by 5 bases and J by 0 bases; unmatched bases: 4. CDR3: CASSARGSSYEQYF. The DNA of the CDR3 is TGTGCCAGCAGCGCCCGCGGGAGCTCCTACGAGCAGTACTTC.

This sequence joins TRBV5-1 and TRBJ2-5; maybe TRBD2 (5 bases). The CDR3 loop spans 16 amino acids. Trimming removed 4 bases at V and 4 bases at J, with 20 bases between. Germline values: CDR1 SGHRS, CDR2 YFSETQ. Written as DNA, the CDR3 is TGCGCCAGCAGCCCCCCCTTTGTCGGGGTCGGAGAGACCCAGTACTTC. Its protein is CASSPPFVGVGETQYF.

The gene calls are TRBV4-2 and TRBJ2-2; D might be TRBD2 (5 bases). The germline CDR1 and CDR2 sequences are LGHNA and YNFKEQ. The CDR3 sequence is 14 residues long. With 0 bases removed from V and 7 bases from J, the gap between germline ends came to 9 bases. The CDR3 DNA follows: TGTGCCAGCAGCCAAGATAGTACTAGCGGGGAGCTGTTTTTT. Protein: CASSQDSTSGELFF.

The chain combines TRBV7-9 with TRBJ2-1; 10 nucleotides agree with TRBD1. Germline values: CDR1 SEHNR, CDR2 FQNEAQ (reference sequence). This CDR3 is built from 16 residues. V was pared by 4 bases and J by 7 bases, with 10 bases of the junction left unmatched. This CDR3 is CASSYADRGDRNEQFF. CDR3 in DNA: TGTGCCAGCAGCTACGCGGACAGGGGGGATCGGAATGAGCAGTTCTTC. The variable domain in full, with the rest retrieved from reference TRBV7-9 and TRBJ2-1, is DTGVSQNPRHKITKRGQNVTFRCDPISEHNRLYWYRQTLGQGPEFLTYFQNEAQLEKSRLLSDRFSAERPKGSFSTLEIQRTEQGDSAMYLCASSYADRGDRNEQFFGPGTRLTVL.

This clone came up once. The germline gene is not matched at one end of the junction; a read error may be the cause. The chain employs TRBV27 and TRBJ2-7, with D possibly TRBD1 on 6 matching bases. The CDR3 is made up of 13 amino acids. From germline, CDR1 is MNHEY and CDR2 SMNVEV (reference sequence). The CDR3 sequence: CARSTEGERAKDF. DNA for the CDR3: TGTGCCAGATCAACAGAGGGGGAAAGGGCCAAGGACTTC.

The chain joins TRBV6-1 to TRBJ1-1, with no clear D. CDR1 is MNHNS and CDR2 is SASEGT in the germline V gene. The CDR3 is 11 residues long. CDR3 sequence reads: CVLWPDTEAFF. In DNA, the CDR3 is TGTGTCCTTTGGCCAGACACTGAAGCTTTCTTT.

The rearrangement uses TRBV14 and TRBJ2-6; a possible D gene is TRBD2 (6 bases). This CDR3 is built from 13 residues. Germline lookup yields CDR1 SGHDN and CDR2 FVKESK. The ends were cut back, 0 bases at V and 17 bases at J, with 14 bases in the middle. The CDR3 DNA sequence: TGTGCCAGCAGCCAAGATGTCCTAGCGTTCTTGACTTTC. Translating it yields CASSQDVLAFLTF.

This clone has just a few counts. Other DNA variants within this sample encode the same CDR3. The chain employs TRBV9 and TRBJ2-5, with TRBD1 matching over 7 bases. Germline V gives CDR1 SGDLS, CDR2 YYNGEE. There are 13 residues in the CDR3. Germline trimming cut 0 bases from V and 5 bases from J; bases unmatched to any gene: 1. CDR3 sequence (DNA): TGTGCCAGCAGCGTAGCCAGGGGGGAGACCCAGTACTTC. This sequence encodes CASSVARGETQYF.

V usage is TRBV18 and J usage is TRBJ1-1; D might be TRBD1 (5 bases). The length of the CDR3 is 11 residues. Germline CDR1 reads KGHSH; CDR2 reads LQKENI. V was pared by 6 bases and J by 7 bases, with 9 bases between. The CDR3 nucleotides are TGTGCCAGCTCTACGACAGATGAAGCTTTCTTT. Its translation is CASSTTDEAFF.

The chain combines TRBV5-5 with TRBJ2-7; D may be TRBD2 (6 bases). Deletions cut 0 bases from V and 1 base from J, with 11 bases between. In germline, CDR1 is SGHKS, CDR2 YYEKEE (reference sequence). This CDR3 region has 15 residues. The CDR3 loop is CASSLAVGTSYEQYF. CDR3 in DNA: TGTGCCAGCAGCTTGGCCGTGGGGACTTCCTACGAGCAGTACTTC.